The 11 T cell receptor beta chains given below trace back to one sample, sequenced in a study of blood T cells in healthy people across ages. The use of a sample-barcoded 5' primer and a J-beta primer mix characterized a second PCR of about 6 to 11 cycles. In TCRdb, the 5' RACE reads were re-called with MiXCR into one record per CDR3 protein. The repertoire holds roughly 1,500,000 distinct CDR3 sequences, with roughly 45% as singletons. What was sequenced was blood. All receptors come from a woman aged 18-30 years in good health.

The CDR3 DNA reads as TGTGCCAGCAAAGGACAGGCGAATCAGCCCCAGCATTTT. Residues: CASKGQANQPQHF. This chain joins TRBV2 and TRBJ1-5, with 7 nucleotides matching TRBD1. Trimming took 7 bases from V and 4 from J; bases not matched to a gene: 4. The germline CDR1 and CDR2 sequences are SNHLY and FYNNEI. CDR3 length: 13 residues.

CDR3 in amino acids: CASSPGLWEQYF. DNA for the CDR3: TGTGCCAGCAGCCCCGGACTCTGGGAGCAGTACTTC. V gene TRBV14 combines with J gene TRBJ2-5; tentative D call: TRBD2 (5 bases). The CDR3 extends over 12 amino acids. V was trimmed by 4 bases and J by 11 bases, leaving 14 bases between them. Looked up from germline, CDR1 is SGHDN and CDR2 is FVKESK.

The rearrangement links TRBV2 to TRBJ2-1; 7 bases match TRBD2. The CDR3 sequence is 14 residues long. The V gene end was trimmed by 2 bases and the J gene end by 7 bases; junction bases not matched to a gene: 5. CDR1 SNHLY and CDR2 FYNNEI come from the germline V gene. Written as DNA, the CDR3 is TGTGCCAGCAGTGAACTAGCGGCCATGAATGAGCAGTTCTTC. Translated: CASSELAAMNEQFF.

CDR3 loop: CASSQGAPTLGTWRQTQYF. The CDR3 bases are TGTGCCAGCAGCCAAGGAGCCCCGACTCTCGGGACCTGGAGGCAGACCCAGTACTTC. The chain has TRBV3-1 and TRBJ2-5, with D perhaps assigned TRBD1 or TRBD2 (5 bases each). This CDR3 is 19 amino acids long. V was trimmed by 1 base and J by 6 bases, leaving 27 bases between them. CDR1 is LGHDT and CDR2 is YNNKEL in the germline V gene (reference sequence).

Concerning this clonotype: Germline and junction disagree at one end, which may indicate a read error. V is TRBV6-5 and J is TRBJ2-1, with D hard to call. The CDR3 loop spans 14 amino acids. Per germline, CDR1 MNHEY and CDR2 SVGAGI. The CDR3 sequence is CAGSYSPSPETQFF. The DNA of the CDR3 is TGTGCCGGCAGTTACTCGCCGAGCCCCGAGACCCAGTTCTTC.

V and J are TRBV2 and TRBJ1-1; D is perhaps TRBD1 (6 bases). V lost 7 bases and J lost 4, with 16 bases in between. Per germline, CDR1 SNHLY and CDR2 FYNNEI. The CDR3 runs to 14 residues. Here the CDR3 reads CASIIQEGGTEAFF. The CDR3 DNA reads TGTGCCAGCATTATACAGGAAGGGGGCACTGAAGCTTTCTTT.

V is TRBV29-1 and J is TRBJ2-1, with no clear D. V was trimmed by 3 bases and J by 6 bases, leaving 21 bases between them. The CDR3 consists of 16 residues. Germline-derived CDR1 and CDR2 are SQVTM and ANQGSEA. DNA for the CDR3: TGCAGCGTTGATGTCACCCTAGAGTCAATAAGCAATGAGCAGTTCTTC. This translates into CSVDVTLESISNEQFF.

This clonotype occurred a few times. This chain uses TRBV20-1 with TRBJ1-1, with TRBD1 matching over 11 bases. The CDR3 runs to 16 residues. Germline V gives CDR1 DFQATT, CDR2 SNEGSKA (reference sequence). The J segment lost 0 bases and the V segment lost 3 bases, leaving 6 bases of the junction unmatched. CDR3 residues: CSARSGTGGMNTEAFF. The CDR3 nucleotides read TGCAGTGCTAGGTCCGGGACAGGGGGAATGAACACTGAAGCTTTCTTT.

The CDR3 loop is CASSVDEGAYEQYF. The CDR3 DNA follows: TGTGCCAGCAGCGTAGACGAGGGGGCTTACGAGCAGTACTTC. This chain joins TRBV9 and TRBJ2-7; 7 positions agree with TRBD1. The V gene end was trimmed by 0 bases and the J gene end by 4 bases; junction bases not matched to a gene: 4. CDR1 is SGDLS, CDR2 YYNGEE, per germline. The CDR3 is 14 amino acids.

This clonotype was counted a few times. This CDR3 reads CSARDRLAGRDTQYF. CDR3 bases: TGCAGTGCTAGAGATCGACTAGCGGGACGAGATACGCAGTATTTT. The chain links TRBV20-1 to TRBJ2-3; 11 nucleotides line up with TRBD2. The CDR3 is made up of 15 amino acids. J was trimmed by 5 bases and V by 0 bases; bases with no gene match: 4. Germline CDR1 reads DFQATT; CDR2 reads SNEGSKA (reference sequence).

The chain has TRBV20-1 and TRBJ2-7; possible D gene TRBD1, 6 bases. The length of the CDR3 is 14 residues. The germline V and J ends were trimmed by 5 bases and 0 bases, with 14 bases remaining between them. Germline assignment: CDR1 DFQATT and CDR2 SNEGSKA (reference sequence). The CDR3 bases are TGCAGTGCTGGCGACAGGTTACACTCCTACGAGCAGTACTTC. This encodes CSAGDRLHSYEQYF.